Presented here are 3 T cell receptor beta chains from one specimen sequenced in a study of T cells in Graves' hyperthyroidism and ophthalmopathy. Amplification of TCR beta CDR3 regions used RNA as the template. The primer set for the first-round RT-PCR of the TCR CDR3 was HTBI. TCRdb independently ran MiXCR on the multiplex PCR reads; one entry per CDR3 protein. The sample yields about 600,000 distinct CDR3 sequences, 14% seen once. The source material was blood. The source is a woman under 30 with Graves' ophthalmopathy.

This clonotype has just a few counts. A read error is possible here, since a much larger clone lies one base away. The rearrangement joins TRBV6-2 or TRBV6-3 to TRBJ2-7; TRBD2 matches at 9 bases. Per the germline V gene, CDR1 is MNHEY and CDR2 is SVGEGT. The ends lost 2 bases at V and 3 bases at J; junction bases unmatched: 5. The CDR3 contains 15 residues. The CDR3 DNA is TGTGCCAGCAGTTACCGCCAGCGGGGGGTCTACGAGCAGTACTTC. Translation: CASSYRQRGVYEQYF.

This clonotype showed up many times. The chain carries TRBV27 and TRBJ2-1, with TRBD2 matching over 10 bases. In germline, CDR1 is MNHEY, CDR2 SMNVEV (reference sequence). After removal of 8 bases from V and 2 bases from J, the junction contained 3 bases not matched to a gene. CDR3 length equals 14 residues. The CDR3 coding sequence is TGTGCCAGCGCCCTAGCGGGAGCCTACAATGAGCAGTTCTTC. Translated: CASALAGAYNEQFF.

This clonotype occurred many times. The genes are TRBV24-1 and TRBJ1-1; D is uncertain. CDR3 size: 14 residues. V was cut by 7 bases and J by 5 bases, with 16 bases left in between. CDR1 and CDR2 from the germline V gene are KGHDR and SFDVKD. The CDR3 sequence: CATRVSTRRTEAFF. CDR3 DNA: TGTGCCACCAGAGTATCGACAAGGCGAACTGAAGCTTTCTTT.